This TCR beta chain was observed in a study of cytomegalovirus exposure and HLA in healthy donors. The CDR3 has 15 amino acids. The germline CDR1 and CDR2 sequences are MGHRA and YSYEKL. A multiplex PCR was run with 60 Vbeta primers and 13 Jbeta primers. Clones were sequenced by immunoSEQ multiplex PCR, and TCRdb holds only the in-frame ones, with some missing. The sample has under 200,000 clones, roughly 77% seen once. This TCR derives from a male donor in good health and CMV-seronegative. The chain combines TRBV4-1 with TRBJ2-5, with TRBD1 identical over 9 bases. The J call may be faulty, since TRBJ2-7 better matches the DNA end. What was sequenced was PBMCs. The CDR3 DNA reads as TGCGCCAGCAGCCACCCGGGACAGGGTAACTACGAGCAGTACTTC. Its protein is CASSHPGQGNYEQYF.